This entry lists 11 T cell receptor beta chains sequenced from one sample in a study of OX40 agonist ivuxolimab in advanced cancers. Clones were sequenced by immunoSEQ multiplex PCR, and TCRdb holds only the in-frame ones, with some missing. The repertoire includes approximately 35,000 clones, roughly four fifths of them detected once, and over 9.5% sits in the top ten. The sample in question was CD4+ or CD8+ T cells sorted from blood, obtained in a trial of the OX40 agonist ivuxolimab. Receptors originate from an adult with an advanced solid tumor such as melanoma, head and neck, liver or kidney cancer.

The V call is TRBV6-1, the J call TRBJ1-2; 9 positions match TRBD1. The CDR3 loop spans 13 amino acids. The germline V gene encodes CDR1 MNHNS and CDR2 SASEGT. Trimming cost V 2 bases and J 7 bases; bases outside gene matches: 2. The DNA of the CDR3 is TGTGCCAGCAGTGAACGGACAGGGGTTGGCTACACCTTC. Translation gives CASSERTGVGYTF.

This chain links TRBV12-5 with TRBJ2-1; TRBD1 matches 9 bases. The trim removed 0 bases at V and 4 bases at J, leaving 13 bases unmatched. Germline CDR1 is LGHNT and CDR2 is FRNRAP. The CDR3 extends over 19 amino acids. The CDR3 is CASGLVGDRVSPEYNEQFF. In nucleotides, the CDR3 is TGTGCTAGTGGTTTGGTAGGGGACAGGGTCTCTCCAGAATACAATGAGCAGTTCTTC.

CDR3 sequence: CAWSLLYEQYF. CDR3 DNA sequence: TGTGCCTGGAGTCTCCTTTACGAGCAGTACTTC. The rearrangement uses TRBV30 and TRBJ2-7; D call uncertain. The V gene's germline CDR1 is GTSNPN and CDR2 SVGIG (reference sequence). Trimming cost V 2 bases and J 4 bases, with 6 bases left between them. The CDR3 totals 11 residues.

The V and J genes are TRBV2 and TRBJ1-1, with no clear D. CDR1 is SNHLY and CDR2 is FYNNEI in the germline V gene. Trimming left V 3 bases short and J 0 bases short, with 5 bases between. There are 13 residues in the CDR3. The CDR3 loop reads CASSEGMNTEAFF. The CDR3 DNA reads as TGTGCCAGCAGTGAGGGGATGAACACTGAAGCTTTCTTT.

J is TRBJ2-5 and V is TRBV4-2; 12 nucleotides match TRBD2. This CDR3 has 16 residues. The germline gives CDR1 LGHNA, CDR2 YNFKEQ. V shed 2 bases and J 5 bases; nucleotides not matched to a gene: 6. CDR3 loop: CASSQSSGGARETQYF. DNA of the CDR3: TGTGCCAGCAGCCAATCTAGCGGGGGGGCCCGGGAGACCCAGTACTTC.

The CDR3 nucleotides are TGTGCCAGCAGCTCCCGGTGGGGTTCGTTCTTC. It specifies CASSSRWGSFF. The chain links TRBV7-9 to TRBJ2-1, with D uncertain. Per the germline V gene, CDR1 is SEHNR and CDR2 is FQNEAQ (reference sequence). CDR3 length: 11 amino acids. V was cut by 4 bases and J by 15 bases, with 13 bases left in between.

This clone was recorded once. The chain has TRBV7-9 and TRBJ1-1; tentative D call: TRBD1 (5 bases). Trimming stripped 6 bases from V and 3 bases from J, with 14 bases between. Germline V gene sequence: CDR1 SEHNR, CDR2 FQNEAQ (reference sequence). This CDR3 is built from 14 residues. In nucleotides, the CDR3 is TGTGCCAGCAGTACGCAGGGTAGTGACACTGAAGCTTTCTTT. The encoded protein is CASSTQGSDTEAFF.

The gene calls are TRBV30 and TRBJ1-6; D not certain. V lost 0 bases, J lost 7 bases, and 10 bases lay in between. Germline V gene sequence: CDR1 GTSNPN, CDR2 SVGIG (reference sequence). There are 14 residues in the CDR3. CDR3 loop: CAWSVAGRNSPLHF. In DNA form, the CDR3 reads TGTGCCTGGAGTGTAGCTGGACGGAATTCACCCCTCCACTTT.

This clone was seen just once. The CDR3 bases are TGTGCCGTAGCGGGGTTCTCCTACGAGCAGTACTTC. Residues: CAVAGFSYEQYF. The rearrangement links TRBV30 to TRBJ2-5, with 8 nucleotides matching TRBD2. Matching the DNA end better, TRBJ2-7 makes the J call doubtful. The V gene's germline CDR1 is GTSNPN and CDR2 SVGIG (reference sequence). The CDR3 covers 12 residues.

The genes are TRBV20-1 and TRBJ1-1, with unresolved D. Germline V gene sequence: CDR1 DFQATT, CDR2 SNEGSKA (reference sequence). This CDR3 comprises 11 residues. Trimming took 3 bases from V and 0 from J, leaving 2 bases between them. The CDR3 here is CSARLNTEAFF. The CDR3 DNA is TGCAGTGCTAGGCTGAACACTGAAGCTTTCTTT.

This chain connects TRBV7-9 to TRBJ1-4; D not certain. The CDR3 length is 12 residues. The germline V gene has CDR1 SEHNR and CDR2 FQNEAQ (reference sequence). Trimming left V 10 bases short and J 5 bases short, with 11 bases between. CDR3 bases: TGTGCCACCCGGACGGTGAATGAAAAACTGTTTTTT. It yields the protein CATRTVNEKLFF.